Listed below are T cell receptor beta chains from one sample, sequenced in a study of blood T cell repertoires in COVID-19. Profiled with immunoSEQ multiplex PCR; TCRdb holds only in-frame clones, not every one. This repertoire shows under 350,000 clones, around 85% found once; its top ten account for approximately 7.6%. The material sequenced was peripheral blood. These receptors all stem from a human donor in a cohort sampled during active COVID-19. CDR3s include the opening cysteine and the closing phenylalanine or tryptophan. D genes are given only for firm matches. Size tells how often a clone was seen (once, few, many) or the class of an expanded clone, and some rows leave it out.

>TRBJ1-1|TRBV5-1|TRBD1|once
CASSLAGQGRTEAFF
TGCGCCAGCAGCTTGGCGGGACAGGGCAGAACTGAAGCTTTCTTT
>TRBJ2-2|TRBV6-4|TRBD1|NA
CASSDSGTGTGELFF
TGTGCCAGCAGTGACTCGGGGACAGGGACCGGGGAGCTGTTTTTT
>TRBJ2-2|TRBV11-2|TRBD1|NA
CASSLAGGRAGELFF
TGTGCCAGCAGCTTGGCAGGGGGCAGGGCCGGGGAGCTGTTTTTT
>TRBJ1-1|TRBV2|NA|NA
CASRQRVWTEAFF
TGTGCCAGCAGGCAGCGAGTCTGGACTGAAGCTTTCTTT
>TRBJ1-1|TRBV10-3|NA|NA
CAISESQGGNTEAFF
TGTGCCATCAGTGAGTCTCAAGGGGGGAACACTGAAGCTTTCTTT
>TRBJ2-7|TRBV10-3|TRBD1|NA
CAISESRGTGNEQYF
TGTGCCATCAGTGAGTCTCGGGGGACAGGGAACGAGCAGTACTTC
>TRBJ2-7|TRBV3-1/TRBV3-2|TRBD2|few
CASSNGLAGGYEQYF
TGTGCCAGCAGCAACGGACTAGCGGGGGGGTACGAGCAGTACTTC
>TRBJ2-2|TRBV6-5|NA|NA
CASSYSARGGELFF
TGTGCCAGCAGTTACTCGGCAAGGGGGGGGGAGCTGTTTTTT
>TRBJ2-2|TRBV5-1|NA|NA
CASSLGADGELFF
TGCGCCAGCAGCTTGGGAGCGGACGGGGAGCTGTTTTTT
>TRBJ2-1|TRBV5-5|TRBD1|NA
CASSFRPGGNDEQFF
TGTGCCAGCAGCTTTCGGCCAGGGGGTAACGATGAGCAGTTCTTC
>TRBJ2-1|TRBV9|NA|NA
CASSVGSLKGGEQFF
TGTGCCAGCAGCGTAGGCTCTCTCAAAGGCGGTGAGCAGTTCTTC
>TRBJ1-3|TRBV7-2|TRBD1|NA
CASSFTGTGNRNTIYF
TGTGCCAGCAGCTTCACCGGGACAGGGAATCGAAACACCATATATTTT
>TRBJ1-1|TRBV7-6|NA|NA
CASSPPLGHRRTEAFF
TGTGCCAGCAGCCCCCCCCTGGGACACCGAAGGACTGAAGCTTTCTTT
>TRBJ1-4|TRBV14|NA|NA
CASSPGGGASFHNEKLFF
TGTGCCAGCAGCCCCGGCGGGGGGGCCTCTTTCCATAATGAAAAACTGTTTTTT
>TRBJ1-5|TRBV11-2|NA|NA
CASSRGDQPQHF
TGTGCCAGCAGCCGGGGGGATCAGCCCCAGCATTTT
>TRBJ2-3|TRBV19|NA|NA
CASSIEGAARDTQYF
TGTGCCAGTAGTATAGAGGGGGCTGCCCGAGATACGCAGTATTTT
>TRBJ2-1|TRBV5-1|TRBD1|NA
CASSFSRTGAYNEQFF
TGCGCCAGCAGCTTCTCCCGGACAGGGGCATACAATGAGCAGTTCTTC
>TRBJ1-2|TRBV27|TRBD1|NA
CASSSETGYYGYTF
TGTGCCAGCAGTTCCGAGACAGGGTACTATGGCTACACCTTC
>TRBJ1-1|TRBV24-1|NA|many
CATSGGGSEAFF
TGTGCCACCAGTGGCGGGGGCTCTGAAGCTTTCTTT
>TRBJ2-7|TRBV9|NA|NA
CASSLGATSGAPPYEQYF
TGTGCCAGCAGCCTGGGGGCTACTTCCGGGGCACCCCCCTACGAGCAGTACTTC
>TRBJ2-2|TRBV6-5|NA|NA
CASSTNGGSGELFF
TGTGCCAGCAGTACCAATGGGGGGTCCGGGGAGCTGTTTTTT
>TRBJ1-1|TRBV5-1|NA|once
CASSLGQLSTEAFF
TGCGCCAGCAGCTTGGGACAGTTAAGCACTGAAGCTTTCTTT
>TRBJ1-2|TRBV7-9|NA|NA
CASSLDGTDYGYTF
TGTGCCAGCAGCTTAGATGGTACAGACTATGGCTACACCTTC
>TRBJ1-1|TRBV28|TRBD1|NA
CASSLIPGGSAFF
TGTGCCAGCAGTTTGATACCAGGGGGCTCGGCTTTCTTT
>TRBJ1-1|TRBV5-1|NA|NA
CASSPQNTEAFF
TGCGCCAGCAGCCCCCAGAACACTGAAGCTTTCTTT
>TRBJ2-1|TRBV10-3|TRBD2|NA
CAISASTSGGDGEQFF
TGTGCCATCAGTGCCTCCACTAGCGGGGGGGATGGTGAGCAGTTCTTC
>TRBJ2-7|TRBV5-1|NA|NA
CASNRGQTYEQYF
TGCGCCAGCAATCGAGGACAGACCTACGAGCAGTACTTC
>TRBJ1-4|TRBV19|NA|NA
CATRGRGNEKLFF
TGTGCCACTAGGGGTCGCGGTAATGAAAAACTGTTTTTT
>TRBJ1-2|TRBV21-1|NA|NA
CASSNFDGYTF
TGTGCCAGCAGCAACTTTGATGGCTACACCTTC
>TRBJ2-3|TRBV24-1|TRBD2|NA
CATSVTSARSTDTQYF
TGTGCCACCAGTGTAACTAGCGCACGTAGCACAGATACGCAGTATTTT
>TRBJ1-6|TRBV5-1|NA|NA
CASSLEQGGYNSPLHF
TGCGCCAGCAGCTTGGAACAGGGCGGGTATAATTCACCCCTCCACTTT
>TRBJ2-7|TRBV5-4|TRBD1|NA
CASSPGTGGYEQYF
TGTGCCAGCAGCCCTGGGACAGGGGGCTACGAGCAGTACTTC
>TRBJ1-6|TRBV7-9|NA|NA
CASSVASDNSPLHF
TGTGCCAGCAGTGTGGCTTCTGATAATTCACCCCTCCACTTT
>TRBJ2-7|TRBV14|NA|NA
CASSRRPGGISYEQYF
TGTGCCAGCAGCCGCCGGCCGGGGGGCATCTCCTACGAGCAGTACTTC
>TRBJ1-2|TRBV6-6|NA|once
CASSYGGRIRDGYTF
TGTGCCAGCAGTTACGGGGGCCGGATTCGGGATGGCTACACCTTC
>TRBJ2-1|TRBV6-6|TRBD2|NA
CASRSTSGGVLGEQFF
TGTGCCAGCAGATCGACTAGCGGGGGGGTACTAGGTGAGCAGTTCTTC
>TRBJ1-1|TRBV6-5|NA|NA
CASSSDGHLNTEAFF
TGTGCCAGCAGCTCTGACGGACACTTGAACACTGAAGCTTTCTTT
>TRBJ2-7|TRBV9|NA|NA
CASSVDLYSYEQYF
TGTGCCAGCAGCGTAGATCTATACTCCTACGAGCAGTACTTC
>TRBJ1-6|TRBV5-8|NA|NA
CASSLVLLSSYNSPLHF
TGTGCCAGCAGCTTGGTCCTACTGAGCTCCTATAATTCACCCCTCCACTTT
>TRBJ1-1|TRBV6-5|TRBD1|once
CASSPQTGETKAFF
TGTGCCAGCAGTCCTCAGACAGGGGAAACGAAAGCTTTCTTT
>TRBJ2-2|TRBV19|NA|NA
CASSMDSRNGGELFF
TGTGCCAGTAGTATGGACAGTCGGAACGGCGGGGAGCTGTTTTTT
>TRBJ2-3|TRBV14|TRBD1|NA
CASSQDIRGLQDTQYF
TGTGCCAGCAGCCAAGATATCAGGGGGCTTCAAGATACGCAGTATTTT
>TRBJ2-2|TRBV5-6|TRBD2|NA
CASSLGLAGGYTGELFF
TGTGCCAGCAGCTTGGGACTAGCGGGGGGGTACACCGGGGAGCTGTTTTTT
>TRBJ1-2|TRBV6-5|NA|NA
CASSVGFYGYTF
TGTGCCAGCAGCGTGGGCTTTTACGGCTACACCTTC
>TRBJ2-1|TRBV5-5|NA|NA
CASMSRGASYNEQFF
TGTGCCAGCATGAGTCGCGGGGCCTCCTACAATGAGCAGTTCTTC
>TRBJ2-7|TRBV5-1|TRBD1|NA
CASSLNRGTSYEQYF
TGCGCCAGCAGCTTGAACAGGGGGACCTCCTACGAGCAGTACTTC
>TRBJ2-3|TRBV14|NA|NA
CASSQDWARADTQYF
TGTGCCAGCAGCCAAGATTGGGCGCGGGCCGATACGCAGTATTTT
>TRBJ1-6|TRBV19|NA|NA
CASSIEGTYSPLHF
TGTGCCAGTAGTATTGAGGGGACTTATTCACCCCTCCACTTT
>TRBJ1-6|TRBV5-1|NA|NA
CASSFATTGNSPLHF
TGCGCCAGCAGCTTCGCGACTACGGGAAATTCACCCCTCCACTTT
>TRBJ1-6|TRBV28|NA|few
CASRRGFTSPLHF
TGTGCCAGCAGAAGGGGGTTTACTTCACCCCTCCACTTT
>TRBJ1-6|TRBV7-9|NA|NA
CASSFDSDNSPLHF
TGTGCCAGCAGCTTCGACAGTGATAATTCACCCCTCCACTTT
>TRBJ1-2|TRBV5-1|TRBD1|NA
CASSPDRGIGYTF
TGCGCCAGCAGCCCAGACAGGGGAATTGGCTACACCTTC
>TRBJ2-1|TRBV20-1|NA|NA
CSASARVESGEQFF
TGCAGTGCTAGTGCCAGGGTAGAGTCGGGTGAGCAGTTCTTC
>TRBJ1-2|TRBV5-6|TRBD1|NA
CASSLGDRGNYGYTF
TGTGCCAGCAGCTTGGGAGACAGGGGGAACTATGGCTACACCTTC
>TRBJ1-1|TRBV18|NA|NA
CASSLAGNTEAFF
TGTGCCAGCTCACTCGCAGGGAACACTGAAGCTTTCTTT